The source of this T cell receptor (beta chain) is a study of blood T cell repertoires in COVID-19. Repertoires were generated with immunoSEQ multiplex PCR, while TCRdb's copy carries only in-frame clones and drops some. In the table there are around 450,000 clones, around 91% of which are singletons. From germline, CDR1 is SGHTA and CDR2 FQGNSA. The CDR3 has 15 amino acids. V was trimmed by 5 bases and J by 3 bases, leaving 13 bases between them. Cohort assignment relied on participant-reported clinical history. The chain uses TRBV7-2 and TRBJ2-2; D is possibly TRBD1 (6 bases). The source of this sequence is a man between 18 and 29 years old who had recovered from COVID-19. Sequences were obtained from PBMCs or T cells enriched from blood (not recorded which). CDR3 sequence reads: CASSPTQGYTGELFF. The CDR3 DNA follows: TGTGCCAGCAGCCCTACCCAGGGGTACACCGGGGAGCTGTTTTTT.